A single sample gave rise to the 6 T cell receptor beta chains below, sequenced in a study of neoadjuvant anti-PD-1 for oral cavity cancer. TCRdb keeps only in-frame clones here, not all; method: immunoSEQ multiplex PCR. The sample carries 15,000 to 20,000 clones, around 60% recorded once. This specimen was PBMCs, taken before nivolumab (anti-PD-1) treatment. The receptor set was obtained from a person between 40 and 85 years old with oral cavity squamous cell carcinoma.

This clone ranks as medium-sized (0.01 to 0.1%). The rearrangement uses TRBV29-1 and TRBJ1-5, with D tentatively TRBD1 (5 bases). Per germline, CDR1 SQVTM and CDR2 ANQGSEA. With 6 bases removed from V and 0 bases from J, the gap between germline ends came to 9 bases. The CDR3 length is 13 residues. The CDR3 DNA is TGCAGCGTATCGACAGTTAGCAATCAGCCCCAGCATTTT. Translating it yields CSVSTVSNQPQHF.

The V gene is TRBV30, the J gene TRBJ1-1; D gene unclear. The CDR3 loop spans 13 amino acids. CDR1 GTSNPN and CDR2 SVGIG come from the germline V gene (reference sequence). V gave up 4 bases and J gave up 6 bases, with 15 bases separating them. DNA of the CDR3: TGTGCCTGGATGGATTGGGGTACGGCTGAAGCTTTCTTT. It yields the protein CAWMDWGTAEAFF.

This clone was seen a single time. CDR3 in DNA: TGTGCCAGCAGCTTAATAGGGGACAGGGGGTCTGAAAAACTGTTTTTT. Its protein is CASSLIGDRGSEKLFF. The chain recombines TRBV7-8 with TRBJ1-4, with 11 bases identical to TRBD1. V shed 2 bases and J 7 bases; nucleotides not matched to a gene: 6. Germline CDR1 SGHVS, CDR2 FQNEAQ. This CDR3 is built from 16 residues. The complete variable domain, with remaining parts taken from reference TRBV7-8 and TRBJ1-4, reads GAGVSQSPRYKVAKRGQDVALRCDPISGHVSLFWYQQALGQGPEFLTYFQNEAQLDKSGLPSDRFFAERPEGSVSTLKIQRTQQEDSAVYLCASSLIGDRGSEKLFFGSGTQLSVL.

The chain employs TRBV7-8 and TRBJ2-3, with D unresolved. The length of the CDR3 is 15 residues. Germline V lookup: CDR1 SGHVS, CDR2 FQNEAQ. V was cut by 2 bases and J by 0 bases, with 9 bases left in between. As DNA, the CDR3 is TGTGCCAGCAGCTTAATGATGGGGAGCACAGATACGCAGTATTTT. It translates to CASSLMMGSTDTQYF. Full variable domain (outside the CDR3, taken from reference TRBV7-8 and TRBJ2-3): GAGVSQSPRYKVAKRGQDVALRCDPISGHVSLFWYQQALGQGPEFLTYFQNEAQLDKSGLPSDRFFAERPEGSVSTLKIQRTQQEDSAVYLCASSLMMGSTDTQYFGPGTRLTVL.

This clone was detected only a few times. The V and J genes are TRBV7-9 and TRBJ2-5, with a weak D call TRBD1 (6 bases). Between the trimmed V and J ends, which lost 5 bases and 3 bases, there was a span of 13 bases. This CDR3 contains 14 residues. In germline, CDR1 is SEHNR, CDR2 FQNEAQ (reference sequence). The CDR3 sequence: CASSRTADEETQYF. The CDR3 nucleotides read TGTGCCAGCAGCCGGACAGCGGATGAAGAGACCCAGTACTTC.

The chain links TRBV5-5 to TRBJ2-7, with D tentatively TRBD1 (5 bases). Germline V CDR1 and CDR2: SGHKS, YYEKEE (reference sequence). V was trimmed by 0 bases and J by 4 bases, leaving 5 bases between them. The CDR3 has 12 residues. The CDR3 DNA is TGTGCCAGCAGCTTGGAGGGGTACGAGCAGTACTTC. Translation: CASSLEGYEQYF.